Listed here are 26 T cell receptor beta chains from one sample, sequenced in a study of T cells in Graves' hyperthyroidism and ophthalmopathy. Amplified TCR beta CDR3 regions derived from RNA transcripts. Primed by the HTBI set, a first-round RT-PCR was run on the TCR CDR3. MiXCR was run by TCRdb on the multiplex PCR reads, yielding one entry per CDR3 protein. The sample contains about 710,000 distinct CDR3 sequences, around 15% of which appear only once. Sequences were obtained from blood. Receptors were obtained from a man in his late teens or twenties with Graves' hyperthyroidism.

The CDR3 bases are TGTGCCAGCAGCTTAGCCGGGACTAGCGGGAGTACTTTGTTAGCCGGGGAGCTGTTTTTT. This gives the protein CASSLAGTSGSTLLAGELFF. J is TRBJ2-2 and V is TRBV7-8; 14 bases are a match to TRBD2. CDR1 is SGHVS, CDR2 FQNEAQ, per germline. The CDR3 is 20 residues long. Losses at the gene ends were 0 bases for V and 6 bases for J; bases not matched to a gene: 12.

This clonotype was recorded at least ten times. The chain recombines TRBV11-2 with TRBJ2-2; the D gene is possibly TRBD2 (6 bases). The CDR3 is 17 residues long. Per germline, CDR1 SGHAT and CDR2 FQNNGV. The V and J ends lost 1 base and 3 bases respectively, with 15 bases between them. CDR3 sequence (DNA): TGTGCCAGCAGCTTAGTCATACGCGGGGACCACACCGGGGAGCTGTTTTTT. This gives the protein CASSLVIRGDHTGELFF.

This clonotype showed up many times. J is TRBJ2-3 and V is TRBV2, with 8 bases aligning to TRBD1. The CDR3 has 14 residues. V lost 6 bases, J lost 2 bases, and 4 bases stayed unmatched. Germline lookup yields CDR1 SNHLY and CDR2 FYNNEI. The CDR3, as DNA: TGTGCCAGCAGGGACAGGGACATCACAGATACGCAGTATTTT. Translation: CASRDRDITDTQYF.

This clonotype has a count of ten or more. The chain links TRBV28 to TRBJ1-2; 8 nucleotides align to TRBD1. The CDR3 extends over 13 amino acids. Unmatched junction bases numbered 2, after V lost 6 bases and J lost 2 bases. CDR1 is MDHEN, CDR2 SYDVKM, per germline. The DNA for the CDR3 is TGTGCCAGCAGGACAGGGGCCAACTATGGCTACACCTTC. It translates to CASRTGANYGYTF.

CDR3: CASSQLWTSETQYF. Written as DNA, the CDR3 is TGCGCCAGCAGCCAACTCTGGACCTCGGAGACCCAGTACTTC. The chain combines TRBV4-1 with TRBJ2-5; D not certain. The ends were cut back, 2 bases at V and 5 bases at J, with 12 bases in the middle. The CDR3 has 14 residues. Germline values: CDR1 MGHRA, CDR2 YSYEKL.

Concerning this clonotype: At one boundary the junction diverges from the germline segment, which might be a read error. The genes are TRBV11-3 and TRBJ2-1, with 11 bases that match TRBD2. CDR3 length: 12 residues. Germline V gene lookup returns CDR1 SGHNT and CDR2 YENEEA. CDR3 in amino acids: CASSLDPSGRIF. The CDR3 DNA reads as TGTGCCAGCAGCTTAGATCCTAGCGGGAGGATCTTC.

The chain uses TRBV27 and TRBJ2-2; 8 bases fit TRBD1. CDR3 length: 16 residues. Germline values: CDR1 MNHEY, CDR2 SMNVEV (reference sequence). V dropped 5 bases and J dropped 1; count of bases not matched to a gene: 6. CDR3 DNA: TGTGCCAGCAGTACTCGACAGGGGAGGAACACCGGGGAGCTGTTTTTT. The encoded protein is CASSTRQGRNTGELFF.

The rearrangement uses TRBV7-9 and TRBJ1-2; D not certain. CDR1 is SEHNR and CDR2 is FQNEAQ in the germline V gene (reference sequence). The CDR3 is made up of 13 amino acids. The V and J ends lost 5 bases and 4 bases respectively, with 11 bases between them. CDR3 nucleotides: TGTGCCAGCAGCCAGACATCTATCTATGGCTACACCTTC. Amino acid sequence: CASSQTSIYGYTF.

This clonotype appeared many times. In DNA, the CDR3 is TGCAGTGCTAGCGGCTCGAACACCGGGGAGCTGTTTTTT. The encoded protein is CSASGSNTGELFF. The chain couples TRBV20-1 to TRBJ2-2; D remains ambiguous. The CDR3 has 13 residues. V was clipped by 3 bases and J by 0 bases, with 5 bases between them. The germline gives CDR1 DFQATT, CDR2 SNEGSKA (reference sequence).

This clonotype was counted only a few times. This rearrangement joins TRBV15 to TRBJ2-1; 7 bases agree with TRBD2. The CDR3 totals 15 residues. The V and J ends lost 3 bases and 3 bases, in that order; junction bases with no gene match: 5. Germline assignment: CDR1 LNHNV and CDR2 YYDKDF (reference sequence). DNA for the CDR3: TGTGCCACCAGCAGTCGCGGGAGTGTCTACAATGAGCAGTTCTTC. Its translation is CATSSRGSVYNEQFF.

This clonotype has a count of ten or more. The CDR3 region is CSCPGGPYEQYF. For the CDR3, the DNA is TGCAGTTGCCCGGGAGGGCCATACGAGCAGTACTTC. The chain carries TRBV20-1 and TRBJ2-7; 8 bases map to TRBD2. CDR3 length equals 12 residues. Germline V lookup: CDR1 DFQATT, CDR2 SNEGSKA (reference sequence). Trimming cost V 8 bases and J 4 bases; bases outside gene matches: 7.

This clonotype showed up many times. The chain is built from TRBV18 and TRBJ2-7, with TRBD1 as a possible D gene (6 bases). The V gene lost 4 bases and the J gene lost 6 bases, with 13 bases spanning the gap. The CDR3 covers 13 residues. Germline assignment: CDR1 KGHSH and CDR2 LQKENI. This CDR3 reads CASSLGRGTEQYF. CDR3 in DNA: TGTGCCAGCTCACTGGGCAGGGGCACCGAGCAGTACTTC.

There are a few counts of this clonotype. V gene TRBV19 combines with J gene TRBJ1-1, with 7 bases that match TRBD1. The CDR3 is 16 amino acids. Trimming at V came to 4 bases and at J to 4 bases, leaving 12 bases not matched to a gene. Per germline, CDR1 LNHDA and CDR2 SQIVND (reference sequence). The CDR3 loop reads CASSRFRGALPTEAFF. In DNA, the CDR3 is TGTGCCAGTAGTAGGTTCAGGGGGGCACTGCCCACTGAAGCTTTCTTT. The variable domain in full, completed from reference TRBV19 and TRBJ1-1, reads DGGITQSPKYLFRKEGQNVTLSCEQNLNHDAMYWYRQDPGQGLRLIYYSQIVNDFQKGDIAEGYSVSREKKESFPLTVTSAQKNPTAFYLCASSRFRGALPTEAFFGQGTRLTVV.

This clonotype occurred many times. V gene TRBV28 combines with J gene TRBJ2-5; 8 bases align to TRBD2. The CDR3 covers 16 residues. J was trimmed by 1 base and V by 5 bases; bases with no gene match: 9. Germline CDR1 is MDHEN and CDR2 is SYDVKM. CDR3 protein: CASSRFGTSLQETQYF. The CDR3 DNA reads TGTGCCAGCAGTAGATTCGGGACTAGTCTCCAAGAGACCCAGTACTTC. Together with reference TRBV28 and TRBJ2-5, the CDR3 gives the full variable domain: DVKVTQSSRYLVKRTGEKVFLECVQDMDHENMFWYRQDPGLGLRLIYFSYDVKMKEKGDIPEGYSVSREKKERFSLILESASTNQTSMYLCASSRFGTSLQETQYFGPGTRLLVL.

In this sample, this clonotype turned up a few times. J is TRBJ1-3 and V is TRBV20-1; D perhaps matches TRBD1 (5 bases). Germline values: CDR1 DFQATT, CDR2 SNEGSKA (reference sequence). V dropped 5 bases and J dropped 8 bases, with 19 bases sitting between them. The CDR3 loop spans 14 amino acids. The CDR3 DNA reads TGCAGTGCTCGCAGCGGGAGTTGGGGGGACACCATATATTTT. Translated, it gives CSARSGSWGDTIYF.

This clonotype was found many times. The V call is TRBV7-2, the J call TRBJ2-5, with 7 bases identical to TRBD2. J lost 4 bases, V lost 5 bases, and 7 bases had no gene match. Germline CDR1 is SGHTA and CDR2 is FQGNSA. This CDR3 spans 14 amino acids. The CDR3 region has the DNA TGTGCCAGCAGCCCCGCTAGCGGAATAGAGACCCAGTACTTC. This translates into CASSPASGIETQYF.

The chain joins TRBV28 to TRBJ2-7; 9 bases are shared with TRBD2. From germline, CDR1 is MDHEN and CDR2 SYDVKM. V trimming: 10 bases; J trimming: 7 bases; junction bases outside the gene matches: 14. This CDR3 comprises 14 residues. This CDR3 is CATRGSGSYGEQYF. The CDR3 DNA follows: TGTGCCACCAGGGGTAGCGGGAGTTATGGTGAGCAGTACTTC.

This clonotype was recorded many times. Mismatch with germline at one junction end may stem from a read error. This sequence joins TRBV30 and TRBJ2-1, with TRBD2 matching over 7 bases. The germline V gene has CDR1 GTSNPN and CDR2 SVGIG (reference sequence). This CDR3 has 14 residues. The CDR3 nucleotides read TGTGCTTGGAGACCAGCGGGAAGGAACAATGAGCAGTTCTTC. Protein: CAWRPAGRNNEQFF.

The chain is built from TRBV11-3 and TRBJ2-1, with D possibly being TRBD1 (5 bases). The CDR3 runs 13 residues. CDR1 and CDR2 (germline): SGHNT, YENEEA. V shed 4 bases and J shed 8 bases, with 12 bases lying between them. The CDR3 loop is CASSSRGRDEQFF. The CDR3 bases are TGTGCCAGCAGCTCTAGGGGAAGGGATGAGCAGTTCTTC.

V is TRBV29-1 and J is TRBJ2-7; D perhaps matches TRBD1 (6 bases). Per germline, CDR1 SQVTM and CDR2 ANQGSEA. V lost 4 bases to trimming and J lost 4 bases, with 14 bases between them. This CDR3 contains 13 residues. The chain's CDR3 is CSVGKDSHYEQYF. In nucleotides, the CDR3 is TGCAGCGTTGGAAAGGACAGCCATTACGAGCAGTACTTC.

This clonotype was counted between two and nine times. The V and J genes are TRBV27 and TRBJ1-2; D gene uncertain. Trimming took off 3 bases at V and 2 bases at J, with 13 bases between the two ends. Germline-derived CDR1 and CDR2 are MNHEY and SMNVEV (reference sequence). CDR3 length equals 15 residues. CDR3 sequence reads: CASSFAGRENYGYTF. The CDR3 DNA sequence: TGTGCCAGCAGTTTCGCGGGGAGAGAGAACTATGGCTACACCTTC.

This clonotype was detected many times. This sequence joins TRBV5-8 and TRBJ2-3; 10 bases line up with TRBD2. The ends lost 0 bases at V and 4 bases at J; junction bases unmatched: 5. This CDR3 comprises 16 residues. The germline CDR1 and CDR2 sequences are SGHTS and YDEGEE. CDR3 amino acids: CASSLEASGSSDTQYF. CDR3 nucleotides: TGTGCCAGCAGCTTGGAGGCTAGCGGGAGCTCAGATACGCAGTATTTT.

The V and J genes are TRBV11-3 and TRBJ1-5, with 7 bases matching TRBD1. Germline CDR1 SGHNT, CDR2 YENEEA. Trimming cost V 1 base and J 4 bases; bases outside gene matches: 7. The CDR3 is 16 amino acids. CDR3 loop: CASSLGGGQRNQPQHF. In DNA, the CDR3 is TGTGCCAGCAGCTTAGGGGGGGGACAGAGAAATCAGCCCCAGCATTTT. The full variable domain, its missing parts supplied by reference TRBV11-3 and TRBJ1-5, is EAGVVQSPRYKIIEKKQPVAFWCNPISGHNTLYWYLQNLGQGPELLIRYENEEAVDDSQLPKDRFSAERLKGVDSTLKIQPAELGDSAVYLCASSLGGGQRNQPQHFGDGTRLSIL.

Many counts were recorded for this clonotype. The chain links TRBV25-1 to TRBJ2-7; no clear D. Trimming stripped 2 bases from V and 0 bases from J, with 8 bases between. Germline V CDR1 and CDR2: MGHDK, SYGVNS. The CDR3 has 14 amino acids. CDR3 DNA: TGTGCCAGCAGTGAAACTGGCCTCTCCTACGAGCAGTACTTC. Its protein product is CASSETGLSYEQYF.

The genes are TRBV4-1 and TRBJ1-3; 9 bases are shared with TRBD1. This CDR3 has 19 amino acids. V dropped 4 bases and J dropped 2; count of bases not matched to a gene: 15. Germline-derived CDR1 and CDR2 are MGHRA and YSYEKL. CDR3 region: CASSPGGQGGPRPGNTIYF. The CDR3 DNA is TGCGCCAGCAGCCCAGGGGGACAGGGAGGCCCCAGACCTGGAAACACCATATATTTT.

This clonotype was counted a few times. The J gene is TRBJ1-2, the V gene TRBV29-1; 8 bases map to TRBD1. V was clipped by 6 bases and J by 1 base; unmatched bases: 10. CDR3 length: 15 residues. Per germline, CDR1 SQVTM and CDR2 ANQGSEA. CDR3 residues: CSVQTGEDFNYGYTF. The CDR3 nucleotides read TGCAGCGTCCAGACAGGGGAAGACTTTAACTATGGCTACACCTTC.